A single sample gave rise to the 20 T cell receptor beta chains below, sequenced in a study of read filtering for tumor transcriptome and immune sequencing. This library used around 400 ng RNA and molecular barcoded adaptors spanning alpha/delta and beta/gamma chains. Each CDR3 protein is one row after TCRdb ran MiXCR on the reads. The sample shows some 120,000 distinct CDR3 sequences, approximately 13% of them seen only once. The sample consisted of a population of CD138-negative cells sorted from bone marrow. The receptors come from a donor older than 35 with multiple myeloma.

The chain couples TRBV28 to TRBJ1-1; the D gene is possibly TRBD1 (5 bases). Trimming stripped 2 bases from V and 1 base from J, with 14 bases between. Looked up from germline, CDR1 is MDHEN and CDR2 is SYDVKM. This CDR3 region has 16 residues. The CDR3 here is CASSLAGRGGNTEAFF. The CDR3 nucleotides are TGTGCCAGCAGTTTAGCAGGGCGCGGCGGGAACACTGAAGCTTTCTTT.

This clonotype was picked up many times. The V gene is TRBV29-1, the J gene TRBJ1-1, with D maybe TRBD1 (6 bases). This CDR3 has 11 residues. Per the germline V gene, CDR1 is SQVTM and CDR2 is ANQGSEA. V was pared by 6 bases and J by 10 bases, with 15 bases between. DNA of the CDR3: TGCAGCGTCCTATTAAACAGGGTAGCTTTCTTT. It encodes CSVLLNRVAFF.

This clonotype came up a few times. J is TRBJ2-1 and V is TRBV20-1, with 13 positions matching TRBD2. CDR1 and CDR2 from the germline V gene are DFQATT and SNEGSKA (reference sequence). This CDR3 is built from 16 residues. V gave up 0 bases and J gave up 3 bases; unmatched junction bases: 2. The chain's CDR3 is CSAREGTSGVYNEQFF. CDR3 bases: TGCAGTGCTAGAGAGGGGACTAGCGGGGTCTACAATGAGCAGTTCTTC.

In this sample, this clonotype turned up many times. Compared with germline, one end of the junction differs, possibly owing to a read error. The J gene is TRBJ2-1, the V gene TRBV4-2; 10 nucleotides line up with TRBD2. Germline V CDR1 and CDR2: LGHNA, YNFKEQ. This CDR3 is 13 amino acids long. This CDR3 is CASRQGLADEQFF. In DNA form, the CDR3 reads TGTGCCAGCAGGCAAGGACTAGCGGATGAGCAGTTCTTC.

This clonotype was counted many times. The J gene is TRBJ2-1, the V gene TRBV9; unclear D gene. The CDR3 has 15 amino acids. CDR1 SGDLS and CDR2 YYNGEE come from the germline V gene. V lost 0 bases and J lost 0, with 7 bases in between. CDR3 in amino acids: CASSVDVSSYNEQFF. Written as DNA, the CDR3 is TGTGCCAGCAGCGTAGACGTTAGCTCCTACAATGAGCAGTTCTTC.

This clonotype was seen many times. The rearrangement joins TRBV20-1 to TRBJ2-4; D is unresolved. The CDR3 is 12 residues long. Germline V gene data show CDR1 as DFQATT and CDR2 as SNEGSKA (reference sequence). Trimming cost V 3 bases and J 6 bases, with 9 bases left between them. CDR3 region: CSASRVPNIQYF. CDR3 sequence (DNA): TGCAGTGCTAGCCGGGTCCCAAACATTCAGTACTTC.

The table lists this clonotype with many counts. The rearrangement joins TRBV2 to TRBJ2-3; D unclear. The CDR3 is 12 residues long. Germline CDR1 is SNHLY and CDR2 is FYNNEI. Trimming pared 6 bases from V and 10 bases from J, leaving 14 bases between. The DNA of the CDR3 is TGTGCCAGCAGCCAGCTAGAATCGGCGCAGTATTTT. Translation: CASSQLESAQYF.

Details on this clonotype: A much more abundant neighbour one base away suggests this may be a read error. The J gene is TRBJ1-1, the V gene TRBV5-6; TRBD1 matches 7 bases. The germline V gene has CDR1 SGHDT and CDR2 YYEEEE. This CDR3 comprises 15 residues. After removal of 1 base from V and 7 bases from J, the junction contained 10 bases not matched to a gene. CDR3 sequence: CASSLYSGGHSEAFF. The CDR3 DNA sequence: TGTGCCAGCAGCTTGTACTCAGGGGGTCATAGTGAAGCTTTCTTT.

This clonotype was recorded many times. This rearrangement joins TRBV2 to TRBJ2-1, with 8 bases that match TRBD2. Germline V CDR1 and CDR2: SNHLY, FYNNEI. The trim removed 9 bases at V and 6 bases at J, leaving 10 bases unmatched. This CDR3 spans 14 amino acids. This CDR3 reads CASESQRGPNEQFF. The CDR3 nucleotides are TGTGCCAGTGAATCCCAGCGGGGGCCCAATGAGCAGTTCTTC.

As to this clonotype: It may be a read error: a sequence one base away is much more abundant. The chain links TRBV6-2 or TRBV6-3 to TRBJ2-1, with TRBD1 identical over 9 bases. The CDR3 has 14 residues. The germline V gene has CDR1 MNHEY and CDR2 SVGEGT. The CDR3 protein is CASSGTGRGHEQLF. CDR3 in DNA: TGTGCCAGCAGCGGGACAGGGAGAGGCCATGAGCAGCTCTTC.

Many counts were recorded for this clonotype. The rearrangement joins TRBV7-6 to TRBJ2-4, with D possibly being TRBD2 (6 bases). Trimming took 5 bases from V and 6 from J, leaving 20 bases between them. This CDR3 has 16 residues. Germline-derived CDR1 and CDR2 are SGHVS and FNYEAQ. CDR3 sequence (DNA): TGTGCCAGCAGCCCGCTTCGGGGGAGCCTAGTAAACATTCAGTACTTC. It yields the protein CASSPLRGSLVNIQYF.

The table lists this clonotype with many counts. This chain uses TRBV14 with TRBJ1-4; D gene ambiguous. Germline V gene lookup returns CDR1 SGHDN and CDR2 FVKESK. V dropped 0 bases and J dropped 8 bases, with 10 bases sitting between them. This CDR3 region has 14 residues. In DNA, the CDR3 is TGTGCCAGCAGCCAAGAAGTCGGTTACGAAAAACTGTTTTTT. Encoded protein: CASSQEVGYEKLFF.

Notes on this clonotype: In this CDR3 the conserved last residue, phenylalanine or tryptophan, is missing, so a read error is likely. The chain has TRBV6-1 and TRBJ1-1, with a weak D call TRBD1 (6 bases). There are 14 residues in the CDR3. Germline V gives CDR1 MNHNS, CDR2 SASEGT. The V end was cut by 9 bases, the J end by 5 bases, with 19 bases between. This CDR3 reads CARGRQAELTEAFS. CDR3 DNA: TGTGCCAGGGGGAGACAGGCGGAATTGACTGAAGCTTTCTCT.

About this clonotype itself: A much larger clone sits a single nucleotide away, making a read error possible. The genes are TRBV7-9 and TRBJ1-1, with D uncertain. V lost 7 bases, J lost 10 bases, and 19 bases lay in between. The CDR3 extends over 13 amino acids. Germline CDR1 reads SEHNR; CDR2 reads FQNEAQ (reference sequence). The CDR3: CASTTGSRTGAFF. The CDR3 nucleotides are TGTGCCAGCACAACCGGCTCCAGGACGGGAGCTTTCTTT.

This clonotype was seen repeatedly, ten times or more. This sequence joins TRBV3-1 and TRBJ2-5; the D is unclear. The CDR3 is 15 amino acids. The germline V gene encodes CDR1 LGHDT and CDR2 YNNKEL (reference sequence). Trimming left V 1 base short and J 0 bases short, with 9 bases between. The DNA of the CDR3 is TGTGCCAGCAGCCAAGGGGTACACGACCAAGAGACCCAGTACTTC. As protein: CASSQGVHDQETQYF.

The rearrangement links TRBV9 to TRBJ1-4, with D possibly matching TRBD2 (6 bases). Near its end, the DNA agrees better with TRBJ2-3, so the J call may be wrong. The CDR3 has 15 residues. The germline gives CDR1 SGDLS, CDR2 YYNGEE. The DNA of the CDR3 is TGTGCCAGCAGAGGAGGGGCCGGCATGGGAGATACGCAGTATTTT. This sequence encodes CASRGGAGMGDTQYF.

This clonotype was counted only a few times. The V gene is TRBV3-1, the J gene TRBJ1-1, with TRBD1 matching over 12 bases. Germline assignment: CDR1 LGHDT and CDR2 YNNKEL (reference sequence). This CDR3 spans 14 amino acids. Germline trimming cut 6 bases from V and 7 bases from J; bases unmatched to any gene: 6. Written as DNA, the CDR3 is TGTGCCAGCAGTGGGGACAGGGGGCGATTTGAAGCTTTCTTT. The encoded protein is CASSGDRGRFEAFF. Full variable domain (rest looked up from reference TRBV3-1 and TRBJ1-1): DTAVSQTPKYLVTQMGNDKSIKCEQNLGHDTMYWYKQDSKKFLKIMFSYNNKELIINETVPNRFSPKSPDKAHLNLHINSLELGDSAVYFCASSGDRGRFEAFFGQGTRLTVV.

This clonotype has ten or more counts. The chain carries TRBV6-2 or TRBV6-3 and TRBJ2-6; 8 nucleotides agree with TRBD1. V was pared by 0 bases and J by 4 bases, with 8 bases of the junction left unmatched. CDR1 is MNHEY and CDR2 is SVGEGT in the germline V gene. This CDR3 is 18 amino acids long. This chain's CDR3 is CASSYSGTGIQGANVLTF. Written as DNA, the CDR3 is TGTGCCAGCAGTTACTCGGGGACAGGCATCCAGGGGGCCAACGTCCTGACTTTC.

This clonotype was recorded at least ten times. This rearrangement joins TRBV28 to TRBJ2-2; TRBD2 agrees at 12 bases. This CDR3 contains 17 residues. CDR1 is MDHEN, CDR2 SYDVKM, per germline. Germline trimming cut 5 bases from V and 4 bases from J; bases unmatched to any gene: 8. The DNA for the CDR3 is TGTGCCAGCAGTCTACTAGCGGGAGGCCGGGTCACCGGGGAGCTGTTTTTT. This translates into CASSLLAGGRVTGELFF. The full variable domain, in which reference TRBV28 and TRBJ2-2 provide the parts outside the CDR3, is DVKVTQSSRYLVKRTGEKVFLECVQDMDHENMFWYRQDPGLGLRLIYFSYDVKMKEKGDIPEGYSVSREKKERFSLILESASTNQTSMYLCASSLLAGGRVTGELFFGEGSRLTVL.

This clonotype appeared once. A read error is likely here: a far larger clone is one base away. This chain connects TRBV7-9 to TRBJ2-1; no reliable D call. Germline CDR1 SEHNR, CDR2 FQNEAQ (reference sequence). V was clipped by 4 bases and J by 6 bases, with 7 bases between them. The CDR3 has 12 amino acids. CDR3 region: CASSSNSNEQFF. The CDR3 region has the DNA TGTGCCAGCAGCTCGAACAGCAATGAGCAGTTCTTC.